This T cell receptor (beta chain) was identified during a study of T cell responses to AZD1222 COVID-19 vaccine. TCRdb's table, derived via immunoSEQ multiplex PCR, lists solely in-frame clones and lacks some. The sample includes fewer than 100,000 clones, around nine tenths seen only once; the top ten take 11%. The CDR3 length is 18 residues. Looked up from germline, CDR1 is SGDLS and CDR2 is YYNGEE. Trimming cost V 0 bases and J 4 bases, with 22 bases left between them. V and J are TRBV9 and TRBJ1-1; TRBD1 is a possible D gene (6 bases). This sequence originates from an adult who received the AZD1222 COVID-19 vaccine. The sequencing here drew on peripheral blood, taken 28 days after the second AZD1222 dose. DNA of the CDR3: TGTGCCAGCAGCGTAGGTGCCGGTGGGGGGCGCTCGATCACTGAAGCTTTCTTT. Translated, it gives CASSVGAGGGRSITEAFF.